This is a list of T cell receptor beta chains from one sample in a study of T cell responses to AZD1222 COVID-19 vaccine. Sequenced by immunoSEQ multiplex PCR; TCRdb stores in-frame clones only, minus some. The table has 130,000 to 150,000 clones, approximately 94% seen once. Source: peripheral blood, taken on day 0 of AZD1222 vaccination. Receptors originate from an adult in good health. The CDR3 runs from the conserved cysteine through the conserved F or W. A D gene is named only where the DNA matches it firmly. Some rows mark clone size as missing; the rest say once, few, many or name a class of expanded clone.

size: .; J: TRBJ1-6; D: .; V: TRBV19; DNA: TGTGCCAGCGCCCTGGAACGGTCACCCCTCCACTTT; CDR3: CASALERSPLHF
size: .; J: TRBJ2-1; D: .; V: TRBV5-1; DNA: TGCGCCAGCAGCTTGGAAGTCTGGACAAACTCCTACAATGAGCAGTTCTTC; CDR3: CASSLEVWTNSYNEQFF
size: .; J: TRBJ1-5; D: .; V: TRBV6-2/TRBV6-3; DNA: TGTGCCAGCAGTTACACGGGACCTATTAGCAATCAGCCCCAGCATTTT; CDR3: CASSYTGPISNQPQHF
size: .; J: TRBJ2-5; D: .; V: TRBV7-9; DNA: TGTGCCAGCAGCTCTGGGGATGTACTCCAAGAGACCCAGTACTTC; CDR3: CASSSGDVLQETQYF
size: .; J: TRBJ2-7; D: TRBD1; V: TRBV5-1; DNA: TGCGCCAGCAGCGCGCAACAGGGGCCCGGATACGAGCAGTACTTC; CDR3: CASSAQQGPGYEQYF
size: .; J: TRBJ2-1; D: TRBD1; V: TRBV2; DNA: TGTGCCAGCAGTGTTCAGGGACAGGGGTCGAATGAGCAGTTCTTC; CDR3: CASSVQGQGSNEQFF
size: .; J: TRBJ2-7; D: .; V: TRBV3-1/TRBV3-2; DNA: TGTGCCAGCAGCCAAGCTGGTGGAGTCACCTACGAGCAGTACTTC; CDR3: CASSQAGGVTYEQYF
size: .; J: TRBJ2-5; D: .; V: TRBV4-1; DNA: TGCGCCAGCAGCCAAGTGGGGACGACCGGGGAGACCCAGTACTTC; CDR3: CASSQVGTTGETQYF
size: .; J: TRBJ1-1; D: .; V: TRBV6-5; DNA: TGTGCCAGCAAGAAAGGCTACCAGAACACTGAAGCTTTCTTT; CDR3: CASKKGYQNTEAFF
size: .; J: TRBJ1-2; D: TRBD1; V: TRBV6-4; DNA: TGTGCCAGCAGTGACTCGACAGGGGGCAGGGGCTACACCTTC; CDR3: CASSDSTGGRGYTF
size: few; J: TRBJ1-5; D: .; V: TRBV7-2; DNA: TGTGCCAGCAGCTTAGGTGGGGCAGGAGGCGGCAATCAGCCCCAGCATTTT; CDR3: CASSLGGAGGGNQPQHF
size: .; J: TRBJ1-2; D: TRBD1; V: TRBV6-5; DNA: TGTGCCAGCAGTTACCGTCCAGGGGGTGTGAATGGCTACACCTTC; CDR3: CASSYRPGGVNGYTF
size: .; J: TRBJ1-2; D: .; V: TRBV2; DNA: TGTGCCCGTTTTGGGGGGCCTAACTATGGCTACACCTTC; CDR3: CARFGGPNYGYTF
size: .; J: TRBJ1-2; D: TRBD1; V: TRBV5-6; DNA: TGTGCCAGCAGCCCAGGGGGGTTACATGGCTACACCTTC; CDR3: CASSPGGLHGYTF
size: .; J: TRBJ2-5; D: TRBD2; V: TRBV5-1; DNA: TGCGCCAGCAGCTGGACTAGCGGGGAAGAGACCCAGTACTTC; CDR3: CASSWTSGEETQYF
size: .; J: TRBJ2-1; D: TRBD1; V: TRBV19; DNA: TGTGCCAGTAGTATCGACAGGGGGAGGAACAATGAGCAGTTCTTC; CDR3: CASSIDRGRNNEQFF
size: .; J: TRBJ1-4; D: .; V: TRBV10-1; DNA: TGCGCCAGCAGTGATAGGTCTGAAAAACTGTTTTTT; CDR3: CASSDRSEKLFF
size: .; J: TRBJ2-7; D: .; V: TRBV27; DNA: TGTGCCAGCAGTTTATTTGGCGGGTCTGACTCCTACGAGCAGTACTTC; CDR3: CASSLFGGSDSYEQYF
size: .; J: TRBJ1-2; D: .; V: TRBV5-6; DNA: TGTGCCAGCAGCTACCGGACAGCGGGTTTGCGTGGCTACACCTTC; CDR3: CASSYRTAGLRGYTF
size: .; J: TRBJ2-3; D: .; V: TRBV9; DNA: TGTGCCAGCAGCCTAGGGGGCACAGATACGCAGTATTTT; CDR3: CASSLGGTDTQYF
size: .; J: TRBJ1-2; D: .; V: TRBV7-9; DNA: TGTGCCAGCAGCTTAGTTTCTCTTGGCTACACCTTC; CDR3: CASSLVSLGYTF
size: .; J: TRBJ2-1; D: .; V: TRBV9; DNA: TGTGCCAGCAGCGGGGGGAGCTCCTACAATGAGCAGTTCTTC; CDR3: CASSGGSSYNEQFF
size: .; J: TRBJ1-1; D: .; V: TRBV4-1; DNA: TGCGCCAGCAGTCTTACAGTAGACACTGAAGCTTTCTTT; CDR3: CASSLTVDTEAFF
size: .; J: TRBJ1-2; D: .; V: TRBV4-2; DNA: TGTGCCAGCAGCCAACAAACAGAAGTCTATGGCTACACCTTC; CDR3: CASSQQTEVYGYTF
size: .; J: TRBJ1-6; D: .; V: TRBV19; DNA: TGTGCCAGTAGTAATGCCGCTCCCAATTCACCCCTCCACTTT; CDR3: CASSNAAPNSPLHF
size: .; J: TRBJ2-7; D: .; V: TRBV9; DNA: TGTGCCAGCAGGGATACAGGGCGGCCCTACGAGCAGTACTTC; CDR3: CASRDTGRPYEQYF
size: .; J: TRBJ1-2; D: .; V: TRBV18; DNA: TGTGCCAGCTCACCGACAGAGATGACTGGCTACACCTTC; CDR3: CASSPTEMTGYTF
size: .; J: TRBJ2-7; D: .; V: TRBV2; DNA: TGTGCCAGCAGTTTAGCGGATTCTCGAGAGCAGTACTTC; CDR3: CASSLADSREQYF
size: .; J: TRBJ1-1; D: TRBD1; V: TRBV9; DNA: TGTGCCAGCAGCGTAGTGACAGGGGCTTCTGAAGCTTTCTTT; CDR3: CASSVVTGASEAFF
size: .; J: TRBJ1-1; D: .; V: TRBV7-9; DNA: TGTGCCAGCAGCTTAGGGGGGCCCCACACTGAAGCTTTCTTT; CDR3: CASSLGGPHTEAFF
size: .; J: TRBJ2-2; D: .; V: TRBV24-1; DNA: TGTGCCACCAGGGGGTACACCGGGGAGCTGTTTTTT; CDR3: CATRGYTGELFF
size: .; J: TRBJ1-6; D: .; V: TRBV7-2; DNA: TGTGCCAGCAGCTTAAGGAGTTATAATTCACCCCTCCACTTT; CDR3: CASSLRSYNSPLHF
size: .; J: TRBJ2-7; D: TRBD1; V: TRBV18; DNA: TGTGCCAGCTCACCACCCGGGACAGGGGGGTACGAGCAGTACTTC; CDR3: CASSPPGTGGYEQYF
size: .; J: TRBJ1-5; D: .; V: TRBV3-1/TRBV3-2; DNA: TGTGCCAGCAGCCAGGTCGCGGGCGTTGGGCAGCCCCAGCATTTT; CDR3: CASSQVAGVGQPQHF
size: .; J: TRBJ2-1; D: TRBD2; V: TRBV2; DNA: TGTGCCAGCAGTTTTAGCGGGAGGAGCGGCAATGAGCAGTTCTTC; CDR3: CASSFSGRSGNEQFF
size: .; J: TRBJ1-1; D: TRBD1; V: TRBV5-5; DNA: TGTGCCAGCAGGGGGGACAGGGGGTATGTTGAAGCTTTCTTT; CDR3: CASRGDRGYVEAFF
size: .; J: TRBJ1-1; D: .; V: TRBV15; DNA: TGTGCCACCAGCAGAACTCAACGGGCCGGGCAGAACACTGAAGCTTTCTTT; CDR3: CATSRTQRAGQNTEAFF
size: .; J: TRBJ2-1; D: TRBD2; V: TRBV7-3; DNA: TGTGCCAGCAGCCCAGGACTAGCGGGGGGTTCCGAGGCGGTGAAGTTCTTC; CDR3: CASSPGLAGGSEAVKFF
size: once; J: TRBJ1-3; D: TRBD1; V: TRBV2; DNA: TGTGCCAGCAGTCAACAGGGGGGTTCTGGAAACACCATATATTTT; CDR3: CASSQQGGSGNTIYF
size: once; J: TRBJ1-6; D: .; V: TRBV2; DNA: TGTGCCAGCACACCGGGGACGGCTAAGTCACCCCTCCACTTT; CDR3: CASTPGTAKSPLHF
size: .; J: TRBJ2-1; D: TRBD2; V: TRBV5-6; DNA: TGTGCCAGCAGCTACGGGACTAGCGGGGGTTTTTGGGATGAGCAGTTCTTC; CDR3: CASSYGTSGGFWDEQFF
size: .; J: TRBJ2-7; D: .; V: TRBV5-4; DNA: TGTGCCAGCAGCTTGGCCCAGGGAGTTGTTCACGAGCAGTACTTC; CDR3: CASSLAQGVVHEQYF
size: .; J: TRBJ2-1; D: .; V: TRBV6-6; DNA: TGTGCCAGCAGTTACAGTGGGCTAGGTGGCAATGAGCAGTTCTTC; CDR3: CASSYSGLGGNEQFF
size: .; J: TRBJ2-2; D: .; V: TRBV19; DNA: TGTGCCAGTAGTCCCCTCGTGAACACCGGGGAGCTGTTTTTT; CDR3: CASSPLVNTGELFF
size: once; J: TRBJ1-3; D: .; V: TRBV9; DNA: TGTGCCAGCAGCGTAGGAGCAGGGCCTGACTCTGGAAACACCATATATTTT; CDR3: CASSVGAGPDSGNTIYF
size: .; J: TRBJ2-2; D: .; V: TRBV7-9; DNA: TGTGCCAGCAGCTCGCTTTGGGGAGCCACCGGGGAGCTGTTTTTT; CDR3: CASSSLWGATGELFF
size: .; J: TRBJ2-1; D: TRBD2; V: TRBV6-5; DNA: TGTGCCAGCACTGGGACTAGCGTCCACAATGAGCAGTTCTTC; CDR3: CASTGTSVHNEQFF
size: .; J: TRBJ2-7; D: TRBD2; V: TRBV5-1; DNA: TGCGCCAGCAGCCCGCCGGGACTAGCGGGGTGGCGAGACGAGCAGTACTTC; CDR3: CASSPPGLAGWRDEQYF
size: .; J: TRBJ2-2; D: .; V: TRBV2; DNA: TGTGCCAGCAGAGACCCCATCGCAGGGGAGTTCACCGGGGAGCTGTTTTTT; CDR3: CASRDPIAGEFTGELFF
size: once; J: TRBJ1-1; D: TRBD1; V: TRBV4-2; DNA: TGTGCCAGCAGCCAAAGGGCGGACAGGTATGCTTTCTTT; CDR3: CASSQRADRYAFF
size: .; J: TRBJ1-1; D: TRBD1; V: TRBV10-1; DNA: TGCGCCAGCGGGAGGGGGCAGGTTACTGAAGCTTTCTTT; CDR3: CASGRGQVTEAFF